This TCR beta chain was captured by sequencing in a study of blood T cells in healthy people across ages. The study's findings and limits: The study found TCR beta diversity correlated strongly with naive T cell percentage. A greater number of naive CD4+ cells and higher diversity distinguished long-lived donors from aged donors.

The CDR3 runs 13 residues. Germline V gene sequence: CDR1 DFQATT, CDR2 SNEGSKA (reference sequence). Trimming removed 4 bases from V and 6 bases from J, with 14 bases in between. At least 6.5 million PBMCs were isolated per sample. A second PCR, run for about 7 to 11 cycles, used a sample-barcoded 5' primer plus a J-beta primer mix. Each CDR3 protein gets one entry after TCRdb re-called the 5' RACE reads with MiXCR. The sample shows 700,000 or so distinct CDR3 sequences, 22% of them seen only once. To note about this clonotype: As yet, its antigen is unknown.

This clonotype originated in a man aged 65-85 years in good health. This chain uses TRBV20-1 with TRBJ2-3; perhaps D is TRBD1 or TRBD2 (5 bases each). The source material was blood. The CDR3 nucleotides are TGCAGTGCTAAAAGTGGGACGAGCGATACGCAGTATTTT. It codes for CSAKSGTSDTQYF.